These T cell receptor beta chains were read from a single sample in a study of somatic mutations in T cells in chronic GVHD. Sequencing used immunoSEQ multiplex PCR; TCRdb keeps in-frame clones, though not all of them. The sample carries 12,000 to 15,000 clones, roughly 75% recorded once. Sequences were obtained from Vbeta20-negative CD4+ T cells from blood. All receptors derive from a male patient aged 45-60 years with chronic graft-versus-host disease. The graft donor may have given rise to some T cells. CDR3s leave out the opening cysteine and the closing phenylalanine or tryptophan. Each record gives: D gene, V gene, J gene, CDR3 protein. A D gene is named only where the DNA matches it firmly.

d_gene: .; v_gene: TRBV14; j_gene: TRBJ1-2; CDR3aa: ASSQVEVGGYT
d_gene: .; v_gene: TRBV7-2; j_gene: TRBJ1-1; CDR3aa: ASSPRVGVNTEAF
d_gene: .; v_gene: TRBV7-2; j_gene: TRBJ2-7; CDR3aa: ASSFNRSPSYEQY
d_gene: TRBD1; v_gene: TRBV4-3; j_gene: TRBJ1-1; CDR3aa: ASSQHGTANTEAF
d_gene: .; v_gene: TRBV28; j_gene: TRBJ1-5; CDR3aa: ASSRGIGQPQH
d_gene: .; v_gene: TRBV10-3; j_gene: TRBJ1-2; CDR3aa: AISEMVDKLYGYT
d_gene: .; v_gene: TRBV5-5; j_gene: TRBJ2-6; CDR3aa: ASSLAVSGANVLT
d_gene: .; v_gene: TRBV9; j_gene: TRBJ1-5; CDR3aa: ASSSEGNWNQPQH
d_gene: TRBD1; v_gene: TRBV2; j_gene: TRBJ1-2; CDR3aa: ASSEGTGVVGGYT
d_gene: TRBD1; v_gene: TRBV10-3; j_gene: TRBJ2-1; CDR3aa: AISDPSTGSSYNEQF
d_gene: .; v_gene: TRBV5-6; j_gene: TRBJ1-4; CDR3aa: ASSLVADLSEKLF
d_gene: .; v_gene: TRBV6-5; j_gene: TRBJ2-2; CDR3aa: ASRGDTGAGELF
d_gene: .; v_gene: TRBV10-3; j_gene: TRBJ1-1; CDR3aa: AISESSGTEAF
d_gene: TRBD1; v_gene: TRBV2; j_gene: TRBJ1-5; CDR3aa: ASSRDSVGIQPQH
d_gene: TRBD1; v_gene: TRBV18; j_gene: TRBJ1-3; CDR3aa: ASSLTGDGNTIY
d_gene: TRBD1; v_gene: TRBV5-4; j_gene: TRBJ2-3; CDR3aa: ASSTLTGGDTQY
d_gene: TRBD2; v_gene: TRBV28; j_gene: TRBJ2-3; CDR3aa: ASTSASGSTDTQY
d_gene: TRBD1; v_gene: TRBV19; j_gene: TRBJ1-5; CDR3aa: ASRRDRSENQPQH
d_gene: .; v_gene: TRBV5-4; j_gene: TRBJ1-1; CDR3aa: ASSLFSDRTSEAF
d_gene: .; v_gene: TRBV5-4; j_gene: TRBJ2-7; CDR3aa: ASSRSGTTYEQY
d_gene: .; v_gene: TRBV6-6; j_gene: TRBJ1-2; CDR3aa: ASSYSGGNYGYT
d_gene: TRBD1; v_gene: TRBV14; j_gene: TRBJ1-1; CDR3aa: ASSPRTGKAEAF
d_gene: TRBD2; v_gene: TRBV7-6; j_gene: TRBJ2-3; CDR3aa: ASSTTSGLTDTQY
d_gene: .; v_gene: TRBV7-9; j_gene: TRBJ1-6; CDR3aa: ASSLGESTANSPLH
d_gene: .; v_gene: TRBV10-3; j_gene: TRBJ2-7; CDR3aa: AISEYRVEGQY
d_gene: TRBD2; v_gene: TRBV7-9; j_gene: TRBJ2-5; CDR3aa: ASSSGTSGWETQY
d_gene: .; v_gene: TRBV7-2; j_gene: TRBJ1-1; CDR3aa: ASSLARNTEAF
d_gene: TRBD1; v_gene: TRBV10-2; j_gene: TRBJ1-1; CDR3aa: ASREGQVLMNTEAF
d_gene: TRBD2; v_gene: TRBV7-8; j_gene: TRBJ2-4; CDR3aa: ASSVREGGDIQY
d_gene: TRBD1; v_gene: TRBV10-2; j_gene: TRBJ1-5; CDR3aa: ASSVGQGLDQPQH
d_gene: .; v_gene: TRBV7-2; j_gene: TRBJ2-1; CDR3aa: ASSLVGGGSYNEQF
d_gene: TRBD2; v_gene: TRBV5-4; j_gene: TRBJ2-1; CDR3aa: ASSYKTGLAGVNEQF
d_gene: TRBD1; v_gene: TRBV6-5; j_gene: TRBJ2-5; CDR3aa: ASSYSGQAQETQY
d_gene: TRBD1; v_gene: TRBV6-1; j_gene: TRBJ2-7; CDR3aa: ASRQGGFYEQY
d_gene: TRBD1; v_gene: TRBV11-2; j_gene: TRBJ2-1; CDR3aa: ASSLGQGAYNEQF
d_gene: TRBD2; v_gene: TRBV7-9; j_gene: TRBJ2-1; CDR3aa: TSSALAGGVGEQF
d_gene: TRBD2; v_gene: TRBV29-1; j_gene: TRBJ2-1; CDR3aa: SVETSGGAFLYNEQF
d_gene: .; v_gene: TRBV28; j_gene: TRBJ1-2; CDR3aa: ASSQVRDYINGYT
d_gene: .; v_gene: TRBV7-2; j_gene: TRBJ1-5; CDR3aa: ASSPSGYQPQH